The 30 T cell receptor beta chains given below trace back to one sample, sequenced in a study of CD8 T cells in Susac syndrome. RNA, at roughly 0.45 to 1 ug, was reverse transcribed with random hexamers. MiXCR was run by TCRdb on the immunoSEQ multiplex PCR reads, yielding one entry per CDR3 protein. The sample has about 200,000 distinct CDR3 sequences, 85% to 95% seen once; the top ten hold less than 0.11%. The material sequenced was CD4+ T cells from PBMCs. These receptors came from a human donor in good health.

The chain uses TRBV24-1 and TRBJ2-3; TRBD2 aligns across 9 bases. J lost 2 bases, V lost 5 bases, and 4 bases had no gene match. This CDR3 region has 15 residues. CDR1 and CDR2 from the germline V gene are KGHDR and SFDVKD. The CDR3 bases are TGTGCCACCAGTGGCGGGGGGGCTTCCACAGATACGCAGTATTTT. As protein: CATSGGGASTDTQYF.

CDR3 nucleotides: TGTGCCAGCAGCTTAGGGTACATTCAGTACTTC. It is translated as CASSLGYIQYF. The rearrangement uses TRBV11-2 and TRBJ2-4; no clear D. Trimming cost V 1 base and J 8 bases, with 3 bases left between them. The CDR3 loop spans 11 amino acids. Germline CDR1 is SGHAT and CDR2 is FQNNGV.

The V call is TRBV28, the J call TRBJ1-5; maybe TRBD1 (6 bases). The CDR3 loop spans 16 amino acids. CDR1 MDHEN and CDR2 SYDVKM come from the germline V gene. V lost 3 bases and J lost 3, with 15 bases in between. The CDR3 loop is CASSFNPSGANQPQHF. As DNA, the CDR3 is TGTGCCAGCAGTTTCAACCCCTCAGGGGCCAATCAGCCCCAGCATTTT.

The rearrangement joins TRBV19 to TRBJ1-1; TRBD1 matches 9 bases. Germline values: CDR1 LNHDA, CDR2 SQIVND (reference sequence). This CDR3 spans 16 amino acids. J gave up 6 bases and V 5 bases, and 13 bases lay outside the gene matches. CDR3 sequence (DNA): TGTGCCAGTAGTCTACTCCCGGGACAGGGCATTCCTGAAGCTTTCTTT. Protein: CASSLLPGQGIPEAFF. The whole variable domain, remainder taken from reference TRBV19 and TRBJ1-1, is DGGITQSPKYLFRKEGQNVTLSCEQNLNHDAMYWYRQDPGQGLRLIYYSQIVNDFQKGDIAEGYSVSREKKESFPLTVTSAQKNPTAFYLCASSLLPGQGIPEAFFGQGTRLTVV.

The V call is TRBV5-1, the J call TRBJ1-1; D gene unclear. This CDR3 region has 13 residues. The V end lost 0 bases, the J end lost 4 bases, and 7 bases lay between the germline ends. Germline V CDR1 and CDR2: SGHRS, YFSETQ. The CDR3 loop is CASSLEVGTEAFF. The CDR3 DNA reads as TGCGCCAGCAGCTTGGAGGTGGGCACTGAAGCTTTCTTT.

CDR3 in DNA: TGTGCCATCAGTGAGAGCGGGACCGGGGAGCTGTTTTTT. Translation: CAISESGTGELFF. This rearrangement joins TRBV10-3 to TRBJ2-2; maybe TRBD2 (6 bases). V was cut by 2 bases and J by 5 bases, with 6 bases left in between. CDR3 length equals 13 residues. Germline assignment: CDR1 ENHRY and CDR2 SYGVKD.

The chain couples TRBV20-1 to TRBJ2-1; TRBD1 agrees at 7 bases. With V trimmed by 7 bases and J by 1 base, 4 bases remained unmatched. In germline, CDR1 is DFQATT, CDR2 SNEGSKA (reference sequence). This CDR3 is built from 13 residues. The chain's CDR3 is CSGSGGSYNEQFF. CDR3 DNA: TGCAGTGGATCAGGGGGTTCCTACAATGAGCAGTTCTTC.

The chain has TRBV20-1 and TRBJ1-6; TRBD1 might be the D (5 bases). This CDR3 has 14 residues. Trimming shortened V by 3 bases and J by 7 bases, and 13 bases separated the two germline ends. Germline V gene data show CDR1 as DFQATT and CDR2 as SNEGSKA (reference sequence). CDR3 in amino acids: CSASRGMSNSPLHF. The CDR3 DNA reads TGCAGTGCTAGTCGGGGGATGAGCAATTCACCCCTCCACTTT.

The chain employs TRBV7-2 and TRBJ2-7; 9 nucleotides agree with TRBD1. Looked up from germline, CDR1 is SGHTA and CDR2 is FQGNSA. CDR3 length equals 14 residues. The V and J ends lost 5 bases and 5 bases, in that order; junction bases with no gene match: 7. The CDR3 loop is CASSPVTGGDEQYF. The CDR3 DNA follows: TGTGCCAGCAGCCCGGTGACAGGGGGGGACGAGCAGTACTTC.

The rearrangement links TRBV20-1 to TRBJ2-7; D might be TRBD1 or TRBD2, each matching 5 bases. The CDR3 runs to 13 residues. CDR1 and CDR2 (germline): DFQATT, SNEGSKA (reference sequence). V was clipped by 3 bases and J by 6 bases, with 15 bases between them. DNA of the CDR3: TGCAGTGCTAGTGCCGGGACGGTAGGCGAGCAGTACGTC. Amino acid sequence: CSASAGTVGEQYV.

The genes are TRBV30 and TRBJ1-5, with D hard to call. Trimming took off 2 bases at V and 5 bases at J, with 10 bases between the two ends. The CDR3 loop spans 13 amino acids. Germline loops: CDR1 GTSNPN, CDR2 SVGIG (reference sequence). The CDR3 protein is CAWSSHTDQPQHF. CDR3 DNA: TGTGCCTGGAGTTCACACACGGATCAGCCCCAGCATTTT.

The V and J genes are TRBV3-1 and TRBJ2-2; 7 positions agree with TRBD2. Germline V gene lookup returns CDR1 LGHDT and CDR2 YNNKEL (reference sequence). V shed 3 bases, J shed 3 bases, and the junction held 4 bases outside the gene matches. The length of the CDR3 is 15 residues. The DNA for the CDR3 is TGTGCCAGCAGCCAGAATCGGGGGGACACCGGGGAGCTGTTTTTT. Residues: CASSQNRGDTGELFF.

This clonotype was observed a single time. The rearrangement links TRBV11-2 to TRBJ2-1; no clear D. Germline V gene data show CDR1 as SGHAT and CDR2 as FQNNGV. V dropped 5 bases and J dropped 0 bases, with 17 bases sitting between them. The CDR3 covers 17 residues. The CDR3: CASSATRLLSSYNEQFF. DNA for the CDR3: TGTGCCAGCAGCGCGACGCGACTGCTTAGCTCCTACAATGAGCAGTTCTTC.

The CDR3 nucleotides are TGTGCCAGCAGCGTAGTAGCGGGACAGTTGTCCTCTGGGGCCAACGTCCTGACTTTC. Translation gives CASSVVAGQLSSGANVLTF. The chain carries TRBV9 and TRBJ2-6; D possibly corresponds to TRBD2 (8 bases). The germline V gene has CDR1 SGDLS and CDR2 YYNGEE. The V and J ends lost 0 bases and 0 bases respectively, with 16 bases between them. This CDR3 spans 19 amino acids.

The chain joins TRBV12-3 or TRBV12-4 to TRBJ1-2; D is unresolved. The CDR3 extends over 14 amino acids. Trimming pared 4 bases from V and 2 bases from J, leaving 11 bases between. This CDR3 reads CASSSMGQNYGYTF. The CDR3 DNA sequence: TGTGCCAGCAGTTCCATGGGCCAGAACTATGGCTACACCTTC.

The rearrangement links TRBV29-1 to TRBJ1-4, with D possibly being TRBD1 (5 bases). Trimming took 1 base from V and 4 from J, leaving 13 bases between them. The CDR3 spans 15 residues. Germline CDR1 is SQVTM and CDR2 is ANQGSEA. In DNA, the CDR3 is TGCAGCGTTGAAGCCCTGGGGGGGGATAATGAAAAACTGTTTTTT. Amino acids: CSVEALGGDNEKLFF.

The V call is TRBV2, the J call TRBJ1-6, with D perhaps TRBD1 (6 bases). V lost 6 bases and J 10 bases, leaving 10 bases between the germline ends. The germline V gene has CDR1 SNHLY and CDR2 FYNNEI. This CDR3 region has 12 residues. The CDR3: CASSRTASPLHF. The DNA for the CDR3 is TGTGCCAGCAGCAGGACAGCGTCACCCCTCCACTTT.

The chain has TRBV11-3 and TRBJ2-5; the D gene is possibly TRBD1 (5 bases). V was pared by 1 base and J by 1 base, with 10 bases between. The CDR3 is made up of 15 amino acids. Germline V lookup: CDR1 SGHNT, CDR2 YENEEA. The CDR3 DNA is TGTGCCAGCAGCTTAGGTTCGACAGTCCAAGAGACCCAGTACTTC. Translated: CASSLGSTVQETQYF.

The DNA for the CDR3 is TGTGCCACCAGTGACGGGACCAGGGTGTCCCTCCACTTT. It yields the protein CATSDGTRVSLHF. The chain has TRBV24-1 and TRBJ1-6; perhaps TRBD1 as D (5 bases). V lost 4 bases to trimming and J lost 14 bases, with 14 bases between them. The CDR3 sequence is 13 residues long. From germline, CDR1 is KGHDR and CDR2 SFDVKD.

J is TRBJ2-7 and V is TRBV23-1, with no clear D. TRBV23-1 is treated as an ORF (open reading frame) with a function not yet certain. This CDR3 is 16 amino acids long. V was pared by 7 bases and J by 1 base, with 20 bases between. In DNA form, the CDR3 reads TGCGCCAGCATCCCCGCCCCCGGGCGTCGATCCTACGAGCAGTACTTC. This translates into CASIPAPGRRSYEQYF.

CDR3 in amino acids: CASSDRASDTQYF. The CDR3 DNA is TGTGCCAGCAGCGACAGGGCTTCAGATACGCAGTATTTT. This rearrangement joins TRBV12-3 or TRBV12-4 to TRBJ2-3, with 7 positions matching TRBD1. This CDR3 is built from 13 residues. V gave up 6 bases and J gave up 4 bases; unmatched junction bases: 4.

This clonotype turned up a few times. V gene TRBV5-4 combines with J gene TRBJ2-1; TRBD2 aligns across 8 bases. CDR3 length: 15 amino acids. Looked up from germline, CDR1 is SGHNT and CDR2 is YYREEE (reference sequence). With V trimmed by 1 base and J by 0 bases, 0 bases remained unmatched. In nucleotides, the CDR3 is TGTGCCAGCAGCTTGAGCGGGAGCTCCTACAATGAGCAGTTCTTC. Protein: CASSLSGSSYNEQFF.

The chain's CDR3 is CASSQPGQVNGYTF. For the CDR3, the DNA is TGTGCCAGCAGCCAACCGGGACAGGTGAATGGCTACACCTTC. V gene TRBV3-1 combines with J gene TRBJ1-2; 8 positions agree with TRBD1. This CDR3 has 14 amino acids. Per germline, CDR1 LGHDT and CDR2 YNNKEL (reference sequence). V lost 2 bases, J lost 6 bases, and 5 bases stayed unmatched.

V usage is TRBV27 and J usage is TRBJ2-1; tentatively, D is TRBD2 (5 bases). Germline-derived CDR1 and CDR2 are MNHEY and SMNVEV (reference sequence). The CDR3 spans 15 residues. Trimming took 3 bases from V and 5 from J, leaving 14 bases between them. DNA of the CDR3: TGTGCCAGCAGTTTTATTAGCGTTGGGAACAATGAGCAGTTCTTC. Its protein is CASSFISVGNNEQFF.

The gene calls are TRBV19 and TRBJ2-1; D could derive from TRBD1 or TRBD2 (5 bases each). The CDR3 spans 14 residues. Germline V lookup: CDR1 LNHDA, CDR2 SQIVND (reference sequence). Trimming took off 1 base at V and 3 bases at J, with 7 bases between the two ends. In DNA form, the CDR3 reads TGTGCCAGTAGTATAGGGGACGGCTACAATGAGCAGTTCTTC. Protein sequence: CASSIGDGYNEQFF. Based on the CDR3 plus reference TRBV19 and TRBJ2-1, the full variable domain is DGGITQSPKYLFRKEGQNVTLSCEQNLNHDAMYWYRQDPGQGLRLIYYSQIVNDFQKGDIAEGYSVSREKKESFPLTVTSAQKNPTAFYLCASSIGDGYNEQFFGPGTRLTVL.

This chain uses TRBV7-2 with TRBJ2-2; the D is unclear. With 5 bases removed from V and 5 bases from J, the gap between germline ends came to 15 bases. CDR3 length equals 15 residues. CDR1 is SGHTA and CDR2 is FQGNSA in the germline V gene. CDR3 loop: CASSLWSAVTGELFF. The DNA of the CDR3 is TGTGCCAGCAGCCTATGGTCCGCGGTGACCGGGGAGCTGTTTTTT.

This clonotype came up once. The rearrangement uses TRBV5-1 and TRBJ1-6, with D maybe TRBD1 (5 bases). CDR3 length: 14 residues. Trimming left V 2 bases short and J 8 bases short, with 11 bases between. Germline lookup yields CDR1 SGHRS and CDR2 YFSETQ. In DNA form, the CDR3 reads TGCGCCAGCAGCTTATCCAGGGCGGATTCACCCCTCCACTTT. Encoded protein: CASSLSRADSPLHF.

J is TRBJ2-1 and V is TRBV3-1; no clear D gene. V shed 0 bases and J shed 9 bases, with 9 bases lying between them. The CDR3 covers 13 residues. The germline V gene has CDR1 LGHDT and CDR2 YNNKEL (reference sequence). CDR3 amino acids: CASSQDYDPEQFF. DNA for the CDR3: TGTGCCAGCAGCCAAGACTACGACCCTGAGCAGTTCTTC.

V gene TRBV28 combines with J gene TRBJ2-7; D might be TRBD1 (5 bases). With 6 bases removed from V and 10 bases from J, the gap between germline ends came to 13 bases. This CDR3 contains 11 residues. Germline values: CDR1 MDHEN, CDR2 SYDVKM. CDR3 coding DNA: TGTGCCAGCAGCACCTCAGGGATTCAGTACGTC. Translated, it gives CASSTSGIQYV.

The genes are TRBV20-1 and TRBJ2-5; 9 bases match TRBD1. CDR3 length equals 15 residues. V lost 3 bases and J lost 5; bases outside the gene matches: 10. Per germline, CDR1 DFQATT and CDR2 SNEGSKA (reference sequence). CDR3 region: CSASRGDRVGETQYF. Written as DNA, the CDR3 is TGCAGTGCTAGCCGGGGGGACAGGGTAGGGGAGACCCAGTACTTC.